This T cell receptor (beta chain) derives from a study of T cells after yellow fever vaccination. Study as a whole: Low-cell-number fractions underwent preparation using SMART-Seq v4 Ultra Low Input. Overall study findings and caveats: Contaminants from the bulk population, in the form of abundant clonotypes, could be found in FACS-sorted repertoires. A large majority of primary-vaccination clones showed up again after the booster (approximately 95% CD4, around 85% CD8).

As concerns this clonotype: Antigen specificity is unknown. A much larger clonotype is one base distant, so this may be a read error.

The CDR3 is 13 amino acids. CDR1 is DFQATT and CDR2 is SNEGSKA in the germline V gene (reference sequence). 5'RACE template switching generated TCR cDNA, adding a universal primer site and UMIs. TCRdb fed the 5' RACE reads into MiXCR, producing one record per CDR3 protein. Found here are 200,000 to 250,000 distinct CDR3 sequences, around 3.1% of them singletons; the top ten hold 2.5% to 3.5%. The TCR was taken from a man between 18 and 35 years old who received the YFV17D yellow fever vaccine. This chain joins TRBV20-1 and TRBJ2-4, with no clear D. Sample: CD4+ T cells sorted from PBMCs, taken 10 days after the yellow fever booster vaccination. Here the CDR3 DNA reads TGCGGTGCTCTAGAACGTACTTGGGACATTCAGTACTTC. This gives the protein CGALERTWDIQYF.